This TCR beta chain was identified during a study of T cell responses to AZD1222 COVID-19 vaccine (dated by TCRdb to about 2021). At the level of the whole study: AZD1222 recipients given second doses at about 4 weeks or at about 12 weeks were pooled, since spike-specific TCR depth and breadth were not found to differ between the two schedules. TCR sequencing was performed for about 240 trial participants, of whom 207 were given two doses of AZD1222 and 26 were given two doses of MenACWY control vaccine. Enrollment into the trials was organized by age into subgroups of 18-55, 56-69 and 70-plus years, and those subgroups contained about 160, 30 and 59 TCR-sequenced participants, respectively.

The CDR3 regions of human TCRbeta chains were analyzed by immunosequencing. Turning to the authors' computational methods: Repertoire TCRs were matched against a reference library of SARS-CoV-2-specific TCRs generated with the MIRA antigen-specificity platform. Breadth meant the fraction of unique TCRs that were SARS-CoV-2-associated, whereas depth meant the fraction of total T cells that were SARS-CoV-2-associated. Using the MIRA data, each spike-specific TCR was mapped to the spike region that the TCR reacts to and placed in a CD4 or CD8 class. Log10-transformed breadth and depth values were compared by one-way ANOVA with Sidak's multiple comparisons tests. This immuneACCESS table, as held by TCRdb, lists in-frame sequences with V and J called but not all clones. Of the missing ones, under half trace to an unresolved V gene in checked studies; the others have no known cause. That table is the source of V, J and clone size, and D and trimming were worked out from the DNA. This sample holds about 150,000 clones; about 91% were observed only once. 1.4% of the sample goes to the ten largest clones.

Study-wide findings and limitations: Reportedly, close to half of the unique spike-specific TCRs recognized epitopes lying outside the regions that are mutated in the B.1.351 and B.1.1.7 variants. Participants were mostly white British, with more females than males. The authors suggested clonal diversity may have been underestimated. CD4 TCRs associated with the vaccine covered the entire spike protein, and the dominant responses were in regions 160-218 and 743-854. Because no day 14 peak-response samples were available, repertoires were characterized only after the peak T cell response. After two AZD1222 doses, both the breadth and the depth of spike-specific TCRs were significantly higher than at day 0 and than in MenACWY recipients. Conclusions about previously exposed vaccinees are limited, since just five or six AZD1222 recipients were seropositive for SARS-CoV-2 at baseline. The 56-69-year group was small, and its depth increase did not reach significance, likely because of low power.

The label giving this sample's time point can be read as: baseline before first vaccination. Vaccinee samples came from UK trials COV001 and COV002, including a single-blind randomized controlled phase 2/3 trial of AZD1222 (ChAdOx1 nCoV-19) in healthy adults. Trial participant PBMC samples were collected at day 0 and day 28 after the second dose for TCRbeta chain sequencing. Comments on this clone: There is no known antigen for this receptor. No base qualities exist here, and no much larger clone lies one base off it.

The TCR sequence derives from an adult in good health. The source material was peripheral blood, sampled on day 0 of AZD1222 vaccination.

The DNA sequence is TGTGCCAGCAGCTTAACAGGGGAGTTAGCTAACTATGGCTACACCTTC. Translated, this gives CASSLTGELANYGYTF. The sequence is built from TRBV7-9 and TRBJ1-2, with 7 bases in between that match TRBD1. Taken from the germline V gene (reference sequence), the CDR1 and CDR2 loops are SEHNR and FQNEAQ. Including cysteine and phenylalanine, the CDR3 has 16 amino acids. The read is trimmed to its CDR3 DNA, 48 bases read in frame from base 1. Trimming takes 2 bases off V and 0 bases off J; junction bases not matched to a gene: 6. The full variable domain, completed from the reference TRBV7-9 and TRBJ1-2 proteins outside the CDR3, reads DTGVSQNPRHKITKRGQNVTFRCDPISEHNRLYWYRQTLGQGPEFLTYFQNEAQLEKSRLLSDRFSAERPKGSFSTLEIQRTEQGDSAMYLCASSLTGELANYGYTFGSGTRLTVV.